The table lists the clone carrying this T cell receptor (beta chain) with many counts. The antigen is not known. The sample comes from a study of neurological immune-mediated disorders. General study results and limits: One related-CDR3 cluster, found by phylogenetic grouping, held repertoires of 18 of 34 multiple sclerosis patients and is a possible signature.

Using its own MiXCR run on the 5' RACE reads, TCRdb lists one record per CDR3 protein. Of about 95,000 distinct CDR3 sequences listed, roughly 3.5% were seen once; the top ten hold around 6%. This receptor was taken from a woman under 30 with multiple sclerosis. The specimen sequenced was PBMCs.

The CDR3 here is CASSYRQGSTEAFF. In DNA form, the CDR3 reads TGTGCCAGCAGTTACCGTCAGGGTAGCACTGAAGCTTTCTTT. The chain combines TRBV6-6 with TRBJ1-1; D might be TRBD1 (5 bases). Germline V gives CDR1 MNHNY, CDR2 SVGAGI (reference sequence). This CDR3 comprises 14 residues. V lost 2 bases to trimming and J lost 4 bases, with 11 bases between them.